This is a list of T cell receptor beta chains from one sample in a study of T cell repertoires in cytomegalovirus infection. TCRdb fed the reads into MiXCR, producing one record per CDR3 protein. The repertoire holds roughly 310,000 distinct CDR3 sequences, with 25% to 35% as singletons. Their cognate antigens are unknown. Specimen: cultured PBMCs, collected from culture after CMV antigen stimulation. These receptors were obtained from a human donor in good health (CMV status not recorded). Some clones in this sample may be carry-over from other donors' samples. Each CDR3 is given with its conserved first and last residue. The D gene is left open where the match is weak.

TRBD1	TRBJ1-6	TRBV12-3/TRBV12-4	CASSRQGIRNSPLHF
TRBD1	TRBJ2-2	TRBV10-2	CASDRDRATTGELFF
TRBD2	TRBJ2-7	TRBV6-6	CASSPRRESSNEQYF
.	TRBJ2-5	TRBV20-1	CSASVLRGGGQETQYF
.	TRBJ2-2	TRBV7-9	CASSPPRSNTGELFF
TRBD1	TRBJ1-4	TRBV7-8	CASSPGTGTFIDEKLFF
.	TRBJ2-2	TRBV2	CASSIMGSGELFF
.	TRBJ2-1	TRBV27	CASSPRTGRGDEQFF
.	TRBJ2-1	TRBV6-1	CASSWAAYNEQFF
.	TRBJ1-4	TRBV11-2	CASSSSMEKLFF
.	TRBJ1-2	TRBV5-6	CASSLKGNYGYTF
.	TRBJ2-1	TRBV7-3	CASSFLLGRDLYNEQFF
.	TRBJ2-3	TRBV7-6	CASSLGLLQGDTQYF
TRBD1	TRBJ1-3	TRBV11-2	CASSATAGTGIYF
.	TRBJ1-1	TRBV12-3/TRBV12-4	CASSLRGVAFF
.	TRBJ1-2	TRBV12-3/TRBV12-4	CASSTGANYGYTF
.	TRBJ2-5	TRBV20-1	CSARGPLRDRETQYF
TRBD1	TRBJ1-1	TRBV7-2	CASRQTGDTEAFF
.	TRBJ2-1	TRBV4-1	CASQARGAANEQFF
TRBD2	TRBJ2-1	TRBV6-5	CASSFSRGGLFHEQFF
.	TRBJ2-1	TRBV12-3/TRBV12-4	CASSPHGDISEQFF
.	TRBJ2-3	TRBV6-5	CASSYGGRTNTQYF
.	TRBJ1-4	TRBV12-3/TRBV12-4	CASSSRGGTREKLFF